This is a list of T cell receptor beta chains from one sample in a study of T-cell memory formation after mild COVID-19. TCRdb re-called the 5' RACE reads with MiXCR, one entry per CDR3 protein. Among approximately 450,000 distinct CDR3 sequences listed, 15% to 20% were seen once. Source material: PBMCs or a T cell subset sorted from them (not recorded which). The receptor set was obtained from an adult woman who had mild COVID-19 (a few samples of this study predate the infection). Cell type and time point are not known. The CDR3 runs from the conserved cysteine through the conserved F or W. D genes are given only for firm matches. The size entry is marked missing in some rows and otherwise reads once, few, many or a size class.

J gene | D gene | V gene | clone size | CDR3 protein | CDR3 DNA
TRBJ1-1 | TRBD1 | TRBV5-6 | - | CASSKGQGYLAFF | TGTGCCAGCAGCAAGGGACAGGGGTACTTGGCTTTCTTT
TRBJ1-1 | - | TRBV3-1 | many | CASSLRGGEAFF | TGTGCCAGCAGCCTAAGAGGAGGGGAAGCTTTCTTT
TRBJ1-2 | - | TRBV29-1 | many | CSVEDLGGYTF | TGCAGCGTTGAAGATTTGGGTGGCTACACCTTC
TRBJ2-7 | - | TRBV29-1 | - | CSVVQPGPSSYEQYF | TGCAGCGTCGTTCAACCGGGCCCAAGCTCCTACGAGCAGTACTTC
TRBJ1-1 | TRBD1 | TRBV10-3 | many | CAIRRQGASEVDF | TGTGCCATCAGACGACAGGGGGCCTCAGAAGTTGATTTT
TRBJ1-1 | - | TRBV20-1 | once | CSARSIDGLIAFF | TGCAGTGCTAGGTCCATAGACGGCCTGATAGCTTTCTTT
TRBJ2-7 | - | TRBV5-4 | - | CASSFIGSYEQYF | TGTGCCAGCAGCTTTATTGGCTCCTACGAGCAGTACTTC
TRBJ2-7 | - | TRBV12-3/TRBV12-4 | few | CASRLGLVYEQYF | TGTGCCAGCCGCCTGGGATTAGTCTACGAGCAGTACTTC
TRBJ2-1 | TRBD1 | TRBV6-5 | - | CASSSRQGPLDEQFF | TGTGCCAGCAGTTCCCGACAGGGGCCCCTCGATGAGCAGTTCTTC
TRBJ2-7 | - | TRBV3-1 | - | CASSHRATQYF | TGTGCCAGCAGCCATCGGGCTACGCAGTACTTC
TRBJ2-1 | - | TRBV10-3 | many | CAISDGQRSYNEQFF | TGTGCCATCAGTGATGGGCAACGCTCCTACAATGAGCAGTTCTTC
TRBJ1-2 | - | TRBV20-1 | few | CSARVNQGLANYGYTF | TGCAGTGCTAGAGTCAACCAGGGCCTAGCTAACTATGGCTACACCTTC
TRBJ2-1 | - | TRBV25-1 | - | CASSHKGQRDYNEQFF | TGTGCCAGCAGTCACAAGGGGCAGAGGGACTACAATGAGCAGTTCTTC
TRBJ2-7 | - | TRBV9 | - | CASSVDRDSYEQYF | TGTGCCAGCAGCGTAGATCGGGACTCCTACGAGCAGTACTTC
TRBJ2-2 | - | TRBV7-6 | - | CASSATAGAWTGELFF | TGTGCCAGCAGCGCTACGGCGGGGGCTTGGACCGGGGAGCTGTTTTTT
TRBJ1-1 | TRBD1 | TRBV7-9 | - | CASSPGQGAGTEAFF | TGTGCCAGCAGCCCCGGACAGGGGGCTGGCACTGAAGCTTTCTTT
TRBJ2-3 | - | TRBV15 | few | CATSRTDYTQYF | TGTGCCACCAGCAGGACAGACTATACGCAGTATTTT
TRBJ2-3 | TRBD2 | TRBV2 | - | CASSEESGVGTDTQYF | TGTGCCAGCAGTGAAGAGAGCGGGGTAGGAACAGATACGCAGTATTTT
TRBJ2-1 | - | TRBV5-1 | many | CASSLRSGRGLFF | TGCGCCAGCAGCTTGCGGTCCGGGAGAGGTCTGTTCTTC
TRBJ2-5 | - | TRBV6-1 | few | CASSERRGAETQYF | TGTGCCAGCAGTGAAAGACGGGGGGCAGAGACCCAGTACTTC
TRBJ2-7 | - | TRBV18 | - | CASSPMGSGNEQYF | TGTGCCAGCTCACCAATGGGGTCGGGCAACGAGCAGTACTTC
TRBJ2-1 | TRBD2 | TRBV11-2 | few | CASRRPSGGHEQFF | TGTGCCAGCAGACGTCCTAGCGGGGGGCATGAGCAGTTCTTC
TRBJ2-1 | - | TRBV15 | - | CATSRLADTSYEQFF | TGTGCCACCAGCAGGTTAGCGGATACCTCCTATGAGCAGTTCTTC
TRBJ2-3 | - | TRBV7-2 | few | CASSLEGGWTTDTQYF | TGTGCCAGCAGCTTAGAGGGCGGATGGACAACAGATACGCAGTATTTT
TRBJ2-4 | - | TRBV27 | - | CASTLSSRTSQYF | TGTGCCAGCACTTTATCTTCCCGGACAAGTCAGTACTTC
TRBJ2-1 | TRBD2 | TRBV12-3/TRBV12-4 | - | CASSITSGGYNEQFF | TGTGCCAGCAGTATCACTAGCGGAGGATACAATGAGCAGTTCTTC
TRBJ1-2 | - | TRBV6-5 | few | CASTEKRQRPLYGYTF | TGTGCCAGCACGGAAAAAAGGCAGAGACCCCTCTATGGCTACACCTTC
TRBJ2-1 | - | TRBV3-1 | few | CASSQGSRQWEQFF | TGTGCCAGCAGCCAAGGTAGCCGACAATGGGAGCAGTTCTTC
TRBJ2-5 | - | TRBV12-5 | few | CASGPRGEQETQYF | TGTGCTAGTGGTCCTAGAGGAGAACAAGAGACCCAGTACTTC
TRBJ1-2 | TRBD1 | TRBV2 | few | CASSEASRGGLGYTF | TGTGCCAGCAGTGAAGCGAGTAGAGGGGGCCTAGGCTACACCTTC
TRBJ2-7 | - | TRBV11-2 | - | CASSPIPQPSSSYEQYF | TGTGCCAGCAGCCCCATTCCACAGCCCTCGAGCTCCTACGAGCAGTACTTC
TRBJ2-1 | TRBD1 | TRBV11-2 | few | CASSPDRGRNEQFF | TGTGCCAGCAGCCCGGACAGGGGCAGGAATGAGCAGTTCTTC
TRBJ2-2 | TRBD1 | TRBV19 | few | CASSNQGAGGELFF | TGTGCCAGTAGTAATCAGGGGGCAGGCGGGGAGCTGTTTTTT
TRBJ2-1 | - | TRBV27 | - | CASTTASDEQFF | TGTGCCAGCACCACCGCTAGCGATGAGCAGTTCTTC
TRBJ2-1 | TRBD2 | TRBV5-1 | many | CASSPEGTSPNEQFF | TGCGCCAGCAGCCCTGAGGGGACTAGTCCAAATGAGCAGTTCTTC
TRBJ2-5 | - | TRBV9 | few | CASSVAGGAWETQYF | TGTGCCAGCAGCGTAGCTGGAGGAGCGTGGGAGACCCAGTACTTC
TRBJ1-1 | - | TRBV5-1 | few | CASSSTSGWGDTEAFF | TGCGCCAGCAGCTCAACTTCAGGGTGGGGTGACACTGAAGCTTTCTTT
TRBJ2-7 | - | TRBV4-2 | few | CASSQEQQGEQYF | TGTGCCAGCAGCCAAGAACAGCAGGGCGAGCAGTACTTC
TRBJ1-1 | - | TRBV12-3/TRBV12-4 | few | CASSLARAAFF | TGTGCCAGCAGTTTGGCCAGGGCTGCTTTCTTT
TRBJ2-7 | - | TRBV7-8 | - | CASSLEQLAREQYF | TGTGCCAGCAGCTTAGAACAACTAGCTCGCGAGCAGTACTTC
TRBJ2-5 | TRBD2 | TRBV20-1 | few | CSASRSSGYQETQYF | TGCAGTGCTAGCCGGTCTAGCGGGTACCAAGAGACCCAGTACTTC
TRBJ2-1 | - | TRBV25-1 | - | CASSGDPEVADSYNEQFF | TGTGCCAGCAGTGGGGACCCTGAGGTAGCCGACTCCTACAATGAGCAGTTCTTC
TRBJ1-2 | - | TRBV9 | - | CASSPVMGNNYGYTF | TGTGCCAGCAGCCCAGTGATGGGGAATAACTATGGCTACACCTTC
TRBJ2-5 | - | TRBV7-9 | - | CASSTQLLQETQYF | TGTGCCAGCAGCACACAGCTCCTCCAAGAGACCCAGTACTTC
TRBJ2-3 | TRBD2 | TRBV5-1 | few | CATAGGQADTQYF | TGCGCCACAGCGGGGGGGCAAGCAGATACGCAGTATTTT
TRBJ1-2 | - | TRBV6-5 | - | CASSSPPGLLNYGYTF | TGTGCCAGCAGTTCACCTCCGGGACTCCTGAACTATGGCTACACCTTC
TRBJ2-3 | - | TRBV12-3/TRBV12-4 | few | CASSFIAFGQKTDTQYF | TGTGCCAGCAGTTTTATTGCTTTTGGACAGAAGACAGATACGCAGTATTTT